This T cell receptor (beta chain) was recovered during a study of cytomegalovirus exposure and HLA in healthy donors. Study at large: Among roughly 180 million T cells, an earlier analysis found 90 million to 130 million unique TCR beta sequences. General study points: Association of a missense DCLRE1C variant with TCR beta V- and J-gene trimming was reported in a later analysis.

It was with 60 Vbeta and 13 Jbeta primers that the PCR ran. Libraries were prepared by immunoSEQ multiplex PCR; TCRdb keeps only in-frame clonotypes and omits some of them. The data hold 40,000 to 45,000 clones, with under 65% observed a single time. Turning to this clone: The antigen remains unidentified.

V trimming: 6 bases; J trimming: 5 bases; junction bases outside the gene matches: 8. The germline V gene encodes CDR1 SGHTA and CDR2 FQGNSA. This CDR3 has 14 amino acids. This sequence originates from a human donor in good health. The V gene is TRBV7-2, the J gene TRBJ2-5; 8 nucleotides line up with TRBD2. The specimen sequenced was PBMCs. The CDR3 protein is CASRRPGGLETQYF. The CDR3 nucleotides are TGTGCCAGCAGGCGACCGGGGGGGCTGGAGACCCAGTACTTC.